This TCR beta chain originates from a study of T-cell reconstitution after alpha-beta-depleted transplantation in children. This clonotype was recorded a few times. Its antigen is not known. With 3 bases removed from V and 8 bases from J, the gap between germline ends came to 19 bases. The CDR3 covers 16 residues. Germline values: CDR1 ENHRY, CDR2 SYGVKD. Findings of the study overall: When one year had passed after transplant, most T-cell counts and diversity came from newly produced T cells.

The TCRbeta library incorporated unique molecular identifiers. MiXCR was run by TCRdb on the PCR reads, yielding one entry per CDR3 protein. This sample yields some 310,000 distinct CDR3 sequences, of which approximately 23% are seen a single time; approximately 9.9% belongs to the top ten. V usage is TRBV10-3 and J usage is TRBJ1-4; maybe TRBD1 (6 bases). The input for sequencing was PBMCs, mostly from graft donor cells, taken 180 days after TCRalphabeta/CD19-depleted stem cell transplant. The sequence was collected from a male patient younger than 18 who had a stem cell transplant for acute lymphoblastic leukemia, so the T cells may come from the graft donor. In DNA form, the CDR3 reads TGTGCCATCAGTGACCCTAGGGGGAGTCCTCCCGAAAAACTGTTTTTT. It codes for CAISDPRGSPPEKLFF.